Below are 5 T cell receptor beta chains sequenced from a single sample in a study of T-cell reconstitution after alpha-beta-depleted transplantation in children. The TCRbeta library was prepared with unique molecular identifiers. TCRdb itself ran the PCR reads through MiXCR, one entry per CDR3 protein. The repertoire includes roughly 340,000 distinct CDR3 sequences, about 17% of them detected once, and just over 40% sits in the top ten. Sequenced here: PBMCs, mostly from graft donor cells, sampled 360 days after TCRalphabeta/CD19-depleted stem cell transplant. These receptors came from a male patient aged 2-10 years who had a stem cell transplant for acute lymphoblastic leukemia, so the T cells may come from the graft donor.

This clonotype occurred a few times. The rearrangement links TRBV4-2 to TRBJ2-7; a weak D match, TRBD2 (5 bases). CDR1 and CDR2 (germline): LGHNA, YNFKEQ. The V gene lost 3 bases and the J gene lost 0 bases, with 18 bases spanning the gap. The CDR3 has 17 amino acids. The CDR3 spells CASSHSAGRTVSYEQYF. For the CDR3, the DNA is TGTGCCAGCAGCCACTCGGCCGGGCGGACTGTCTCCTACGAGCAGTACTTC.

This clonotype was counted ten times or more. CDR3 sequence: CASSYPDGGSRGSAYEQYF. DNA of the CDR3: TGTGCCAGCAGTTACCCTGATGGTGGGTCCAGGGGGAGCGCCTACGAGCAGTACTTC. This chain uses TRBV6-5 with TRBJ2-7, with TRBD1 matching over 7 bases. J was trimmed by 2 bases and V by 2 bases; bases with no gene match: 18. The CDR3 is made up of 19 amino acids. CDR1 and CDR2 (germline): MNHEY, SVGAGI.

This clonotype was picked up a small number of times. The V and J genes are TRBV4-2 and TRBJ1-2, with a tentative D call TRBD1 (6 bases). Trimming cost V 3 bases and J 5 bases, with 10 bases left between them. Germline CDR1 LGHNA, CDR2 YNFKEQ. The CDR3 length is 13 residues. CDR3 sequence reads: CASSQEQGYGYTF. The CDR3 DNA is TGTGCCAGCAGCCAGGAGCAGGGGTATGGCTACACCTTC.

This clonotype has at least ten counts. The V gene is TRBV29-1, the J gene TRBJ2-7; weak D call: TRBD1 (7 bases). Per germline, CDR1 SQVTM and CDR2 ANQGSEA. V lost 6 bases to trimming and J lost 5 bases, with 23 bases between them. This CDR3 is 15 amino acids long. CDR3 coding DNA: TGCAGCGTGGAGGGGGCGACAGGGATGGTCCACGAGCAGTACTTC. It is translated as CSVEGATGMVHEQYF.

The chain couples TRBV15 to TRBJ1-4; D ambiguous. The length of the CDR3 is 17 residues. The germline V and J ends were trimmed by 1 base and 4 bases, with 16 bases remaining between them. Germline CDR1 reads LNHNV; CDR2 reads YYDKDF (reference sequence). In DNA form, the CDR3 reads TGTGCCACCAGCAGAGTCCCTGGGGTTGGGGATAATGAAAAACTGTTTTTT. Translation: CATSRVPGVGDNEKLFF.